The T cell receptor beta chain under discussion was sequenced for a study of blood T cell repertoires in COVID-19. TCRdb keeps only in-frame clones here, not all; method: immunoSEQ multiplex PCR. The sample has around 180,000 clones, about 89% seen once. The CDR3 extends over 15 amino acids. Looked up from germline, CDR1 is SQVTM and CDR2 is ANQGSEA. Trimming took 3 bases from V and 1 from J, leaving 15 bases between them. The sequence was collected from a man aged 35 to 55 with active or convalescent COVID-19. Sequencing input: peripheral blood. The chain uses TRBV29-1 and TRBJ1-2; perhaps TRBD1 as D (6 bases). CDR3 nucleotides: TGCAGCGTTGATCTGAGGGGGACCTTTAACTATGGCTACACCTTC. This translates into CSVDLRGTFNYGYTF.